Each of the 17 T cell receptor beta chains below was sequenced from the same sample in a study of beta chain features in type 1 diabetes. Expressed TCRB transcripts got sequenced, as all isolated RNA was reverse transcribed. TCRdb's table, derived via immunoSEQ multiplex PCR, lists solely in-frame clones and lacks some. Among some 240,000 clones listed, around 16% were seen once. General study findings and limits: Type 1 diabetes patients had TCRB CDR3s that were shorter (moderately but significantly so) in all four CD4+ subsets.

Their antigens remain unidentified. The sample comprised naive CD4+ T cells from blood. The origin of the receptors is a man aged 25 to 45 with type 1 diabetes.

The chain uses TRBV29-1 and TRBJ2-5, with D possibly TRBD1 on 7 matching bases. This CDR3 has 12 residues. Germline V gives CDR1 SQVTM, CDR2 ANQGSEA. The CDR3: CTRRGHQETQYF. The CDR3 region has the DNA TGCACGCGGAGGGGGCACCAAGAGACCCAGTACTTC. Variable domain in full (rest from reference TRBV29-1 and TRBJ2-5): SAVISQKPSRDICQRGTSLTIQCQVDSQVTMMFWYRQQPGQSLTLIATANQGSEATYESGFVIDKFPISRPNLTFSTLTVSNMSPEDSSIYLCTRRGHQETQYFGPGTRLLVL.

The chain links TRBV7-9 to TRBJ2-7; D gene uncertain. The CDR3 consists of 15 residues. Looked up from germline, CDR1 is SEHNR and CDR2 is FQNEAQ (reference sequence). V lost 5 bases to trimming and J lost 3 bases, with 17 bases between them. The CDR3 DNA reads as TGTGCCAGCAGCCTCGCTTTTAACGACGGCTACGAGCAGTACTTC. Translated: CASSLAFNDGYEQYF.

The V gene is TRBV29-1, the J gene TRBJ2-1; D call uncertain. CDR3 length: 12 amino acids. V gave up 4 bases and J gave up 11 bases, with 15 bases separating them. Germline lookup yields CDR1 SQVTM and CDR2 ANQGSEA. CDR3 nucleotide sequence: TGCAGCGTTGTTAATCCCACGGCTCAGCAGTTCTTC. This gives the protein CSVVNPTAQQFF.

This clone was counted between two and nine times. The chain has TRBV29-1 and TRBJ1-2; D is unresolved. The CDR3 is 13 residues long. The V end lost 6 bases, the J end lost 1 base, and 12 bases lay between the germline ends. Germline assignment: CDR1 SQVTM and CDR2 ANQGSEA. In DNA, the CDR3 is TGCAGCGTCCGTCGGGAGGATAACTATGGCTACACCTTC. Protein sequence: CSVRREDNYGYTF.

This clone has just a few counts. The chain combines TRBV29-1 with TRBJ2-5; 9 bases agree with TRBD1. Germline V CDR1 and CDR2: SQVTM, ANQGSEA. This CDR3 is 13 amino acids long. The J segment lost 3 bases and the V segment lost 5 bases, leaving 4 bases of the junction unmatched. In DNA form, the CDR3 reads TGCAGCGTTACAACAGGGGGCGAAGAGACCCAGTACTTC. Protein: CSVTTGGEETQYF.

The V gene is TRBV7-2, the J gene TRBJ2-7, with a possible D match to TRBD2 (6 bases). Germline loops: CDR1 SGHTA, CDR2 FQGNSA. CDR3 length equals 13 residues. Trimming left V 3 bases short and J 5 bases short, with 11 bases between. CDR3 residues: CASSFISGDEQYF. DNA of the CDR3: TGTGCCAGCAGCTTTATATCGGGGGACGAGCAGTACTTC. Full variable domain (outside the CDR3, taken from reference TRBV7-2 and TRBJ2-7): GAGVSQSPSNKVTEKGKDVELRCDPISGHTALYWYRQSLGQGLEFLIYFQGNSAPDKSGLPSDRFSAERTGGSVSTLTIQRTQQEDSAVYLCASSFISGDEQYFGPGTRLTVT.

The chain links TRBV30 to TRBJ2-7; the match to TRBD1 covers 7 bases. This CDR3 is built from 13 residues. Trimming took 3 bases from V and 7 from J; bases not matched to a gene: 9. CDR1 is GTSNPN, CDR2 SVGIG, per germline (reference sequence). The CDR3 reads CAWSSSDRLEQYF. The CDR3 nucleotides are TGTGCCTGGAGCAGCTCGGACAGGTTAGAGCAGTACTTC.

This clone turned up a few times. The CDR3 is CASSPPGGVLNEQFF. The DNA for the CDR3 is TGTGCCAGCTCACCCCCTGGGGGCGTCCTCAATGAGCAGTTCTTC. V and J are TRBV18 and TRBJ2-1; a possible D gene is TRBD1 (6 bases). The ends were cut back, 3 bases at V and 6 bases at J, with 15 bases in the middle. CDR1 and CDR2 from the germline V gene are KGHSH and LQKENI. CDR3 length: 15 residues.

This chain joins TRBV4-1 and TRBJ2-6; D ambiguous. The germline CDR1 and CDR2 sequences are MGHRA and YSYEKL. The CDR3 is 15 residues long. V lost 6 bases, J lost 0 bases, and 9 bases lay in between. CDR3 in amino acids: CASRDVYSGANVLTF. The CDR3 DNA follows: TGCGCCAGCAGGGACGTCTACTCTGGGGCCAACGTCCTGACTTTC.

This clone was counted only a few times. J is TRBJ1-4 and V is TRBV7-9; D gene uncertain. Germline lookup yields CDR1 SEHNR and CDR2 FQNEAQ (reference sequence). The V end lost 0 bases, the J end lost 10 bases, and 12 bases lay between the germline ends. The CDR3 consists of 14 residues. This CDR3 reads CASSLAGLEAKLFF. The CDR3 nucleotides are TGTGCCAGCAGCTTAGCAGGGTTGGAAGCAAAACTGTTTTTT.

V is TRBV5-1 and J is TRBJ2-5; no reliable D call. Trimming pared 4 bases from V and 5 bases from J, leaving 9 bases between. Looked up from germline, CDR1 is SGHRS and CDR2 is YFSETQ. The CDR3 is 12 amino acids. CDR3 loop: CASSRDAETQYF. The CDR3, as DNA: TGCGCCAGCAGCCGAGATGCGGAGACCCAGTACTTC.

The chain is built from TRBV29-1 and TRBJ2-4; 7 positions match TRBD2. The CDR3 sequence is 14 residues long. CDR1 and CDR2 from the germline V gene are SQVTM and ANQGSEA. With 4 bases clipped from V and 4 bases from J, the junction kept 7 bases outside the gene matches. CDR3 sequence reads: CSVVRGFSKNIQYF. For the CDR3, the DNA is TGCAGCGTTGTGCGGGGGTTTTCGAAAAACATTCAGTACTTC.

This clone has more than one count but fewer than ten. This chain joins TRBV4-1 and TRBJ2-2; no definite D call. The V gene lost 5 bases and the J gene lost 2 bases, with 12 bases spanning the gap. CDR3 length: 15 residues. Germline V gives CDR1 MGHRA, CDR2 YSYEKL. The CDR3 loop reads CASSTPELNTGELFF. CDR3 sequence (DNA): TGCGCCAGCAGCACCCCTGAACTTAACACCGGGGAGCTGTTTTTT.

The chain joins TRBV7-9 to TRBJ2-5; 10 bases are a match to TRBD1. Looked up from germline, CDR1 is SEHNR and CDR2 is FQNEAQ (reference sequence). CDR3 size: 14 residues. After removal of 4 bases from V and 4 bases from J, the junction contained 3 bases not matched to a gene. CDR3 amino acids: CASSSTGGIETQYF. The CDR3 DNA follows: TGTGCCAGCAGCTCGACAGGGGGCATAGAGACCCAGTACTTC.

V gene TRBV15 combines with J gene TRBJ1-1, with D possibly TRBD1 on 5 matching bases. From germline, CDR1 is LNHNV and CDR2 YYDKDF (reference sequence). CDR3 length: 15 residues. The ends were cut back, 0 bases at V and 2 bases at J, with 10 bases in the middle. CDR3 in DNA: TGTGCCACCAGCAGAGATAAGGGGATAAACACTGAAGCTTTCTTT. Protein product: CATSRDKGINTEAFF.

The V gene is TRBV30, the J gene TRBJ1-2; D unclear. Germline loops: CDR1 GTSNPN, CDR2 SVGIG (reference sequence). V shed 4 bases and J shed 4 bases, with 7 bases lying between them. The length of the CDR3 is 11 residues. The CDR3: CAWTGLYGYTF. DNA for the CDR3: TGTGCCTGGACAGGTCTCTATGGCTACACCTTC.

The genes are TRBV9 and TRBJ1-2, with D unresolved. The CDR3 runs to 13 residues. Germline V gene data show CDR1 as SGDLS and CDR2 as YYNGEE. V lost 0 bases and J 8 bases, leaving 11 bases between the germline ends. The CDR3: CASSVVLAPGYTF. In DNA, the CDR3 is TGTGCCAGCAGCGTAGTTCTAGCTCCCGGCTACACCTTC.